Listed below are T cell receptor beta chains from one sample, sequenced in a study of Graves' ophthalmopathy and Graves' hyperthyroidism. TCRdb re-called the multiplex PCR reads with MiXCR, one entry per CDR3 protein. The sample comprises a few hundred thousand distinct CDR3 sequences, approximately 18% of which are singletons, and roughly 2.6% rests with the top ten. The specimen sequenced was peripheral blood. All receptors derive from an adult woman with stable Graves' hyperthyroidism. The CDR3 runs from the conserved cysteine through the conserved F or W. D genes are given only for firm matches. Rows give clone size only sometimes, using once, few, many, or a class for an expanded clone.

D gene,V gene,J gene,clone size,CDR3 DNA,CDR3 protein
-,TRBV20-1,TRBJ1-1,many,TGCAGTGCTAGAGACAAGGGAACAGCTTTCTTT,CSARDKGTAFF
-,TRBV2,TRBJ1-2,-,TGTGCCAGCAGTGGATGGCTGGTATCTACGGGGAGAAGGGTTAGCTATGGCTACACCTTC,CASSGWLVSTGRRVSYGYTF
TRBD1,TRBV5-1,TRBJ1-1,many,TGCGCCAGCACCTCGACAGGGGGTCTTATGAACACTGAAGCTTTCTTT,CASTSTGGLMNTEAFF
TRBD2,TRBV20-1,TRBJ2-5,many,TGCAGTGCTAGAGATCCGGCGGGAGGGCCAGGAGAGACCCAGTACTTC,CSARDPAGGPGETQYF
-,TRBV19,TRBJ1-2,many,TGTGCCAGTAGTATGTCCGGGACGTACTATGGCTACACCTTC,CASSMSGTYYGYTF
-,TRBV6-2/TRBV6-3,TRBJ2-3,few,TGTGCCAGCAGCGCCAGAGGGGGGGACAGAGATACGCAGTATTTT,CASSARGGDRDTQYF
-,TRBV3-1,TRBJ1-5,few,TGTGCCAGCAGCTTTATAAATCAGCCCCAGCATTTT,CASSFINQPQHF
TRBD2,TRBV18,TRBJ2-7,many,TGTGCCAGCTCACCGTTCGCGGGGGAGCGGGACGAGCAGTACTTC,CASSPFAGERDEQYF
-,TRBV19,TRBJ1-2,-,TGTGCCAGTAGTAGGAAGCTAAAGGACTATGGCTACACCTTC,CASSRKLKDYGYTF
TRBD1,TRBV2,TRBJ2-7,many,TGTGCCAGCAGTGAGGCGTTTGGACAGGGTACCTACGAGCAGTACTTC,CASSEAFGQGTYEQYF
-,TRBV12-3/TRBV12-4,TRBJ2-3,-,TGTGCCAGCAGGACTCTTGGGACCGATACGCAGTATTTT,CASRTLGTDTQYF
TRBD1,TRBV19,TRBJ2-7,many,TGTGCCAGTAGTCAGACGGGACAGGGGTCCTACGAGCAGTACTTC,CASSQTGQGSYEQYF
-,TRBV6-2/TRBV6-3,TRBJ2-7,few,TGTGCCAGCAGTCTACCGGGCGCCTACGAGCAGTACTTC,CASSLPGAYEQYF
-,TRBV7-2,TRBJ1-6,many,TGTGCCAGCACAGGTAGCAGGACAGCGTATAATTCACCCCTCCACTTT,CASTGSRTAYNSPLHF
-,TRBV12-3/TRBV12-4,TRBJ2-7,-,TGTGCCAGCAGCCGGACTATCGGGCCGTACGATCAGTACTTC,CASSRTIGPYDQYF
TRBD2,TRBV25-1,TRBJ2-7,many,TGTGCCAGCAGTGACTCGGGACTACCAGAGAAATCCTACGAGCAGTACTTC,CASSDSGLPEKSYEQYF
-,TRBV4-2,TRBJ1-2,many,TGTGCCAGCAGCCAAGGGTGGGGAGGCTACACCTTC,CASSQGWGGYTF
-,TRBV20-1,TRBJ2-6,many,TGCAGTGCTTTCAGACAGTCCGGGGCCAACGTCCTGACTTTC,CSAFRQSGANVLTF
-,TRBV6-1,TRBJ2-7,-,TGTGCCAGCAGTCAGTGGACAGCAGAGTCCTACGAGCAGTACTTC,CASSQWTAESYEQYF
-,TRBV29-1,TRBJ2-3,many,TGCAGCGTTACCAGCGAGGCTAGCACAGATACGCAGTATTTT,CSVTSEASTDTQYF
TRBD2,TRBV12-3/TRBV12-4,TRBJ2-7,-,TGTGCCAGCAGTTACTCAGGCGGGGGGGAGTACGAGCAGTACTTC,CASSYSGGGEYEQYF
TRBD1,TRBV2,TRBJ1-5,few,TGTGCCAGCAGTAGTGAAGCGGGCAGGGGGGACCAGCCCCAGCATTTT,CASSSEAGRGDQPQHF
-,TRBV12-5,TRBJ1-1,many,TGTGCTAGTGGTTCCCACGGGGGACCCGGGGTATCAGCTTTCTTT,CASGSHGGPGVSAFF
TRBD1,TRBV5-1,TRBJ2-5,many,TGCGCCAGCAGCTCCGGGACAGGGGGCCGGACCCAGTACTTC,CASSSGTGGRTQYF
TRBD1,TRBV10-3,TRBJ1-6,many,TGTGCCATCAGGGGGACAGGTGATTCACCCCTCCACTTT,CAIRGTGDSPLHF
-,TRBV28,TRBJ2-4,many,TGTGCCAGCAGTTCATTCAGGGAGGCCAAAAACATTCAGTACTTC,CASSSFREAKNIQYF
-,TRBV7-3,TRBJ2-5,-,TGTGCCAGCAGCTTAAGAAACGTAGAGACCCAGTACTTC,CASSLRNVETQYF
-,TRBV6-5,TRBJ2-7,many,TGTGCCAGCAGTTATGACCTTAGCGAGAAATACGAGCAGTACTTC,CASSYDLSEKYEQYF
-,TRBV3-1,TRBJ1-5,-,TGTGCCAGCAGCCAAGCGATCGGGGGACAGCCCCAGCATTTT,CASSQAIGGQPQHF
-,TRBV29-1,TRBJ1-1,many,TGCAGCGTCCGAGAAGGGGTAACTGAAGCTTTCTTT,CSVREGVTEAFF
TRBD1,TRBV20-1,TRBJ2-5,many,TGCAGTTTGACAGGGGTCAACCAAGAGACCCAGTACTTC,CSLTGVNQETQYF
-,TRBV27,TRBJ1-6,-,TGTGCCAGCAGTTTAGGAGGGGATGATTCACCCCTCCACTTT,CASSLGGDDSPLHF
TRBD1,TRBV12-3/TRBV12-4,TRBJ2-7,-,TGTGCCAGCAGTTCAGTAGGGGGCAGGGAGACCTACGAGCAGTACTTC,CASSSVGGRETYEQYF
TRBD1,TRBV27,TRBJ1-5,many,TGTGCCAGCAGTTCAGGACAGGGGGGCGGCAATCAGCCCCAGCATTTT,CASSSGQGGGNQPQHF
-,TRBV6-1,TRBJ1-2,-,TGTGCCAGCAGTCTCGGAGGCGCAGGGGAGCTCTATGGCTACACCTTC,CASSLGGAGELYGYTF
-,TRBV7-2,TRBJ2-6,many,TGTGCCAGCAGCTCCCAGAGCTCTGGGGCCAACGTCCTGACTTTC,CASSSQSSGANVLTF
-,TRBV20-1,TRBJ2-7,many,TGCAGTGCTCCAAGCCGTGCTTCGGGCGAGCAGTACTTC,CSAPSRASGEQYF
TRBD1,TRBV24-1,TRBJ1-2,once,TGTGCCAGCAGTCTAATCGGACAGGGCGACGGCTACACCTTC,CASSLIGQGDGYTF
-,TRBV28,TRBJ2-7,many,TGTGCCAGCAGCTACGGGTCCGTTTACGAGCAGTACTTC,CASSYGSVYEQYF
-,TRBV10-3,TRBJ1-1,-,TGTGCCATCGGAGTCGGGAGGAGCAACACTGAAGCTTTCTTT,CAIGVGRSNTEAFF